These 13 T cell receptor beta chains were all obtained from the same sample, sequenced in a study of blood T cell repertoires in COVID-19. Clones were sequenced by immunoSEQ multiplex PCR, and TCRdb holds only the in-frame ones, with some missing. The sample yields under 200,000 clones, roughly 85% seen once. Sequencing was carried out using PBMCs or T cells enriched from blood (not recorded which). The receptors derive from a woman in her 70s in a cohort exposed to, infected with or recovered from COVID-19 (not recorded which).

This chain connects TRBV5-1 to TRBJ2-7; possible D gene TRBD2, 5 bases. The germline V gene has CDR1 SGHRS and CDR2 YFSETQ. V was cut by 0 bases and J by 0 bases, with 10 bases left in between. CDR3 length equals 15 residues. The CDR3 sequence: CASSLEPGSSYEQYF. The CDR3, as DNA: TGCGCCAGCAGCTTGGAGCCGGGGAGCTCCTACGAGCAGTACTTC.

This rearrangement joins TRBV6-5 to TRBJ1-4; 8 nucleotides line up with TRBD1. V lost 8 bases and J lost 6; bases outside the gene matches: 11. CDR3 length: 15 residues. Germline assignment: CDR1 MNHEY and CDR2 SVGAGI. CDR3 coding DNA: TGTGCCAGCCGACGAACCGGGACAGGTTATGAAAAACTGTTTTTT. Translating it yields CASRRTGTGYEKLFF.

This rearrangement joins TRBV6-6 to TRBJ1-2, with 7 nucleotides matching TRBD1. The V and J ends lost 5 bases and 2 bases, in that order; junction bases with no gene match: 11. Per germline, CDR1 MNHNY and CDR2 SVGAGI (reference sequence). This CDR3 spans 16 amino acids. The CDR3 sequence: CASSPFDRALNYGYTF. The CDR3 DNA sequence: TGTGCCAGCAGTCCCTTCGACAGGGCCCTCAACTATGGCTACACCTTC.

About this clone itself: The sample holds other DNA sequences that translate to the same CDR3. This sequence joins TRBV28 and TRBJ2-7, with TRBD1 matching 10 bases. The germline CDR1 and CDR2 sequences are MDHEN and SYDVKM. V was pared by 4 bases and J by 4 bases, with 1 base of the junction left unmatched. This CDR3 comprises 13 residues. CDR3 bases: TGTGCCAGCAGTTCGGGACAGGGGTACGAGCAGTACTTC. Its protein is CASSSGQGYEQYF.

The chain joins TRBV10-2 to TRBJ1-2; 8 nucleotides line up with TRBD1. Germline CDR1 WSHSY, CDR2 SAAADI. J was trimmed by 8 bases and V by 5 bases; bases with no gene match: 10. The CDR3 runs to 14 residues. The CDR3 is CASSIRQGALGYTF. As DNA, the CDR3 is TGCGCCAGCAGTATACGTCAGGGGGCTCTGGGCTACACCTTC.

This clone was recorded once. The genes are TRBV2 and TRBJ1-5, with 11 bases that match TRBD1. V shed 5 bases, J shed 4 bases, and the junction held 7 bases outside the gene matches. Germline loops: CDR1 SNHLY, CDR2 FYNNEI. This CDR3 comprises 16 residues. The CDR3 loop is CASSLGTGGGNQPQHF. CDR3 DNA: TGTGCCAGCAGTCTAGGGACAGGGGGTGGGAATCAGCCCCAGCATTTT.

V and J are TRBV7-2 and TRBJ2-7; 8 positions match TRBD2. This CDR3 has 14 amino acids. V dropped 0 bases and J dropped 5; count of bases not matched to a gene: 3. Germline CDR1 SGHTA, CDR2 FQGNSA. Here the CDR3 reads CASSLAAGANEQYF. As DNA, the CDR3 is TGTGCCAGCAGCTTAGCAGCGGGAGCTAACGAGCAGTACTTC.

This clone came up a few times. For the CDR3, the DNA is TGTGCCAGCAGTCTCGACAGGGGTAATTCACCCCTCCACTTT. Encoded protein: CASSLDRGNSPLHF. V usage is TRBV28 and J usage is TRBJ1-6; 8 nucleotides line up with TRBD1. CDR1 is MDHEN, CDR2 SYDVKM, per germline. This CDR3 is built from 14 residues. J gave up 6 bases and V 5 bases, and 3 bases lay outside the gene matches.

The CDR3 reads CASSLTLAQYEQYF. In nucleotides, the CDR3 is TGTGCCAGCAGCTTAACCCTAGCCCAGTACGAGCAGTACTTC. The V gene is TRBV7-2, the J gene TRBJ2-7, with D possibly being TRBD2 (5 bases). V lost 2 bases and J 4 bases, leaving 12 bases between the germline ends. The length of the CDR3 is 14 residues. Germline V lookup: CDR1 SGHTA, CDR2 FQGNSA.

The chain's CDR3 is CASSQEGSSYNSPLHF. CDR3 DNA: TGCGCCAGCAGTCAGGAGGGAAGCTCCTATAATTCACCCCTCCACTTT. The rearrangement uses TRBV5-1 and TRBJ1-6; D unclear. There are 16 residues in the CDR3. V was trimmed by 5 bases and J by 0 bases, leaving 12 bases between them. Looked up from germline, CDR1 is SGHRS and CDR2 is YFSETQ.

J is TRBJ1-6 and V is TRBV2; 9 nucleotides agree with TRBD1. V gave up 11 bases and J gave up 7 bases; unmatched junction bases: 9. The CDR3 totals 14 residues. Per germline, CDR1 SNHLY and CDR2 FYNNEI. DNA for the CDR3: TGTGCCTCCTGCCGGGACAGGGTCAATTCACCCCTCCACTTT. It encodes CASCRDRVNSPLHF.

The chain combines TRBV7-6 with TRBJ1-3; D ambiguous. Trimming took 5 bases from V and 0 from J, leaving 8 bases between them. Germline CDR1 is SGHVS and CDR2 is FNYEAQ. The CDR3 extends over 14 amino acids. CDR3 residues: CASSLTSSGNTIYF. CDR3 in DNA: TGTGCCAGCAGCCTAACGAGCTCTGGAAACACCATATATTTT.

This clone was detected only a few times. This rearrangement joins TRBV6-1 to TRBJ1-1, with 7 bases fitting TRBD1. After removal of 0 bases from V and 1 base from J, the junction contained 8 bases not matched to a gene. This CDR3 spans 17 amino acids. CDR1 and CDR2 from the germline V gene are MNHNS and SASEGT. The CDR3 loop is CASSEAHRGLWNTEAFF. As DNA, the CDR3 is TGTGCCAGCAGTGAAGCGCACAGGGGCCTGTGGAACACTGAAGCTTTCTTT.